The next 28 T cell receptor beta chains were all read from a single sample in a study of T-cell memory formation after mild COVID-19. MiXCR was run by TCRdb on the 5' RACE reads, yielding one entry per CDR3 protein. The sample contains tens of thousands of distinct CDR3 sequences, 16% of which appear only once. Specimen: PBMCs or a T cell subset sorted from them (not recorded which). These receptors were collected from an adult woman who had mild COVID-19 (a few samples of this study predate the infection). Cell type and time point are not known.

The genes are TRBV11-2 and TRBJ2-2; D gene ambiguous. V was pared by 1 base and J by 4 bases, with 16 bases between. Germline V lookup: CDR1 SGHAT, CDR2 FQNNGV. The CDR3 loop spans 17 amino acids. CDR3 in amino acids: CASSLGWLAFGTGELFF. In DNA form, the CDR3 reads TGTGCCAGCAGCTTAGGATGGCTGGCTTTTGGCACCGGGGAGCTGTTTTTT.

The CDR3: CASRGERPEAFF. CDR3 in DNA: TGTGCCAGCAGAGGGGAGAGGCCTGAAGCTTTCTTT. The chain recombines TRBV27 with TRBJ1-1; maybe TRBD1 (5 bases). Trimming removed 6 bases at V and 6 bases at J, with 11 bases between. CDR1 is MNHEY, CDR2 SMNVEV, per germline (reference sequence). The CDR3 loop spans 12 amino acids.

The genes are TRBV7-9 and TRBJ1-1; maybe TRBD1 (5 bases). Germline CDR1 reads SEHNR; CDR2 reads FQNEAQ (reference sequence). Trimming took 9 bases from V and 7 from J, leaving 15 bases between them. The CDR3 covers 12 residues. The CDR3 reads CASLRGVDEAFF. The CDR3 DNA is TGTGCCAGTCTTCGAGGGGTTGATGAAGCTTTCTTT. The full variable domain, completed using reference TRBV7-9 and TRBJ1-1, is DTGVSQNPRHKITKRGQNVTFRCDPISEHNRLYWYRQTLGQGPEFLTYFQNEAQLEKSRLLSDRFSAERPKGSFSTLEIQRTEQGDSAMYLCASLRGVDEAFFGQGTRLTVV.

The chain carries TRBV7-9 and TRBJ2-3, with D perhaps matching TRBD1 (5 bases). V was trimmed by 8 bases and J by 5 bases, leaving 14 bases between them. In germline, CDR1 is SEHNR, CDR2 FQNEAQ (reference sequence). The CDR3 length is 13 residues. For the CDR3, the DNA is TGTGCCAGCTCAAGACGAGACAGAGATACGCAGTATTTT. Its protein product is CASSRRDRDTQYF.

This clonotype was picked up a small number of times. J is TRBJ2-3 and V is TRBV12-3 or TRBV12-4, with TRBD1 identical over 9 bases. This CDR3 region has 18 residues. With V trimmed by 5 bases and J by 3 bases, 15 bases remained unmatched. CDR3 sequence reads: CASSLGSVTGGLTDTQYF. The CDR3 DNA is TGTGCCAGCAGTCTTGGATCCGTGACAGGGGGGTTGACAGATACGCAGTATTTT.

This chain's CDR3 is CASSSGGDNQPQHF. In nucleotides, the CDR3 is TGTGCCAGCAGCTCGGGGGGAGACAATCAGCCCCAGCATTTT. This chain connects TRBV5-4 to TRBJ1-5; tentatively, D is TRBD1 (5 bases). CDR1 SGHNT and CDR2 YYREEE come from the germline V gene (reference sequence). The CDR3 totals 14 residues. Trimming pared 3 bases from V and 3 bases from J, leaving 10 bases between.

This clonotype was observed a few times. This rearrangement joins TRBV7-2 to TRBJ2-1; no clear D. CDR3 length: 11 residues. Germline CDR1 reads SGHTA; CDR2 reads FQGNSA. The ends were cut back, 7 bases at V and 5 bases at J, with 6 bases in the middle. This CDR3 is CASTNNNEQFF. The CDR3 DNA reads TGTGCCAGCACCAACAACAATGAGCAGTTCTTC.

This clonotype was observed a few times. The chain couples TRBV12-3 or TRBV12-4 to TRBJ2-3; 9 positions agree with TRBD1. There are 16 residues in the CDR3. V trimming: 6 bases; J trimming: 1 base; junction bases outside the gene matches: 8. The CDR3 bases are TGTGCCAGCAGCGACCAACAGGGGGCTCGCACAGATACGCAGTATTTT. It codes for CASSDQQGARTDTQYF.

J is TRBJ2-7 and V is TRBV5-1, with D tentatively TRBD1 (5 bases). Germline V gene sequence: CDR1 SGHRS, CDR2 YFSETQ. The ends were cut back, 3 bases at V and 0 bases at J, with 10 bases in the middle. This CDR3 comprises 14 residues. CDR3 nucleotides: TGCGCCAGCAGCTGGGGCGGAAACTCCTACGAGCAGTACTTC. Amino acid sequence: CASSWGGNSYEQYF.

The chain uses TRBV12-3 or TRBV12-4 and TRBJ2-3; D is unresolved. This CDR3 has 15 residues. V lost 1 base, J lost 1 base, and 9 bases lay in between. The CDR3 protein is CASSLVAAGTDTQYF. The DNA of the CDR3 is TGTGCCAGCAGTTTAGTTGCCGCTGGCACAGATACGCAGTATTTT.

This clonotype was seen more than once but under ten times. The rearrangement uses TRBV5-5 and TRBJ2-2; maybe TRBD2 (5 bases). The V end was cut by 5 bases, the J end by 8 bases, with 19 bases between. Per the germline V gene, CDR1 is SGHKS and CDR2 is YYEKEE (reference sequence). The CDR3 length is 15 residues. The CDR3 region is CASSASEALHGELFF. CDR3 in DNA: TGTGCCAGCAGTGCATCGGAGGCCCTACATGGGGAGCTGTTTTTT.

The CDR3 region is CASRRDSSSSYEQYF. The CDR3 coding sequence is TGTGCCAGCAGGAGGGACTCTTCGAGCTCCTACGAGCAGTACTTC. The chain employs TRBV12-1 and TRBJ2-7; TRBD2 is taken as the D call from the table, unchecked against the DNA. TRBV12-1 is an annotated pseudogene. The CDR3 is 15 amino acids.

V is TRBV24-1 and J is TRBJ2-5, with a tentative D call TRBD2 (7 bases). This CDR3 region has 13 residues. Germline CDR1 reads KGHDR; CDR2 reads SFDVKD. Trimming took 9 bases from V and 5 from J, leaving 15 bases between them. The CDR3 bases are TGTGCCACCTCCAGGGGAGGGTTGGAGACCCAGTACTTC. Translated, it gives CATSRGGLETQYF.

This clonotype appeared many times. The V gene is TRBV20-1, the J gene TRBJ1-5; TRBD1 agrees at 9 bases. CDR3 length equals 12 residues. CDR1 is DFQATT and CDR2 is SNEGSKA in the germline V gene (reference sequence). V gave up 6 bases and J gave up 10 bases; unmatched junction bases: 7. The DNA of the CDR3 is TGCAGTGCCCCCGGGACAGGGCACCCCCAGCATTTT. It is translated as CSAPGTGHPQHF.

The chain links TRBV29-1 to TRBJ2-1; D is undetermined. The germline CDR1 and CDR2 sequences are SQVTM and ANQGSEA. V was clipped by 0 bases and J by 10 bases, with 10 bases between them. The CDR3 spans 12 residues. CDR3 sequence: CSVEESGPEQFF. The DNA for the CDR3 is TGCAGCGTTGAAGAGTCCGGCCCCGAGCAGTTCTTC.

V is TRBV20-1 and J is TRBJ2-2, with 8 bases fitting TRBD2. Germline V gene data show CDR1 as DFQATT and CDR2 as SNEGSKA (reference sequence). The V segment lost 3 bases and the J segment 6 bases; nucleotides outside the gene matches: 15. The CDR3 spans 17 residues. The CDR3 spells CSASGRGATFGAGELFF. CDR3 sequence (DNA): TGCAGTGCTAGTGGGCGGGGGGCCACCTTTGGGGCCGGGGAGCTGTTTTTT.

The chain combines TRBV7-6 with TRBJ2-7; the match to TRBD1 covers 7 bases. The trim removed 5 bases at V and 3 bases at J, leaving 7 bases unmatched. CDR1 and CDR2 (germline): SGHVS, FNYEAQ. This CDR3 has 14 residues. The CDR3 reads CASSQGDFHYEQYF. CDR3 DNA sequence: TGTGCCAGCAGCCAGGGGGATTTCCACTACGAGCAGTACTTC.

The rearrangement links TRBV5-6 to TRBJ2-7; TRBD2 matches at 12 bases. The germline V gene has CDR1 SGHDT and CDR2 YYEEEE. CDR3 length: 15 residues. Losses at the gene ends were 4 bases for V and 2 bases for J; bases not matched to a gene: 4. As DNA, the CDR3 is TGTGCCAGCAGCCGGGGACTAGCGGGTCCCTACGAGCAGTACTTC. It translates to CASSRGLAGPYEQYF.

The CDR3 here is CASSRGLAGGPRNEQFF. CDR3 DNA sequence: TGCGCCAGCAGCCGAGGACTAGCGGGAGGGCCCCGCAATGAGCAGTTCTTC. This chain connects TRBV5-1 to TRBJ2-1; 15 bases are shared with TRBD2. V lost 4 bases, J lost 6 bases, and 8 bases stayed unmatched. The CDR3 is 17 residues long. Germline CDR1 is SGHRS and CDR2 is YFSETQ. The full variable domain, in which reference TRBV5-1 and TRBJ2-1 provide the parts outside the CDR3, is KAGVTQTPRYLIKTRGQQVTLSCSPISGHRSVSWYQQTPGQGLQFLFEYFSETQRNKGNFPGRFSGRQFSNSRSEMNVSTLELGDSALYLCASSRGLAGGPRNEQFFGPGTRLTVL.

The chain couples TRBV12-5 to TRBJ2-1; TRBD2 is a possible D gene (5 bases). This CDR3 spans 14 amino acids. Germline V gene lookup returns CDR1 LGHNT and CDR2 FRNRAP. V was trimmed by 3 bases and J by 5 bases, leaving 11 bases between them. The CDR3 nucleotides are TGTGCTAGTGGTTTACTACAACTAGACAATGAGCAGTTCTTC. As protein: CASGLLQLDNEQFF. Combining the CDR3 with reference TRBV12-5 and TRBJ2-1 gives the whole variable domain DARVTQTPRHKVTEMGQEVTMRCQPILGHNTVFWYRQTMMQGLELLAYFRNRAPLDDSGMPKDRFSAEMPDATLATLKIQPSEPRDSAVYFCASGLLQLDNEQFFGPGTRLTVL.

This chain connects TRBV5-6 to TRBJ2-3; no definite D call. Deletions cut 1 base from V and 5 bases from J, with 8 bases between. The germline gives CDR1 SGHDT, CDR2 YYEEEE. The CDR3 has 13 amino acids. The CDR3 spells CASSLYMGDTQYF. Here the CDR3 DNA reads TGTGCCAGCAGCTTGTACATGGGAGATACGCAGTATTTT.

The J gene is TRBJ2-3, the V gene TRBV15; 7 bases are a match to TRBD2. V shed 5 bases and J 6 bases; nucleotides not matched to a gene: 17. The V gene's germline CDR1 is LNHNV and CDR2 YYDKDF (reference sequence). This CDR3 is 17 amino acids long. The CDR3, as DNA: TGTGCCACCAGCGGCCCCCCATATTCGGGGGGTGGGGATACGCAGTATTTT. Amino acid sequence: CATSGPPYSGGGDTQYF.

This rearrangement joins TRBV7-9 to TRBJ2-5, with D possibly matching TRBD1 (6 bases). CDR3 size: 15 residues. Trimming shortened V by 5 bases and J by 1 base, and 14 bases separated the two germline ends. Germline CDR1 SEHNR, CDR2 FQNEAQ (reference sequence). CDR3 nucleotides: TGTGCCAGCAGCCCACGGACAGACTTCCAAGAGACCCAGTACTTC. Encoded protein: CASSPRTDFQETQYF.

The V gene is TRBV29-1, the J gene TRBJ2-7, with 9 bases aligning to TRBD1. Germline V gene sequence: CDR1 SQVTM, CDR2 ANQGSEA. J lost 6 bases, V lost 7 bases, and 10 bases had no gene match. The CDR3 totals 13 residues. CDR3 sequence: CSALPGQGGEQYF. In DNA form, the CDR3 reads TGCAGCGCATTGCCGGGACAGGGCGGCGAGCAGTACTTC.

The rearrangement uses TRBV5-1 and TRBJ1-2; maybe TRBD1 (5 bases). Trimming took 1 base from V and 0 from J, leaving 7 bases between them. Germline V gives CDR1 SGHRS, CDR2 YFSETQ. This CDR3 is 14 amino acids long. Written as DNA, the CDR3 is TGCGCCAGCAGCTTGAGGGGAGCTAACTATGGCTACACCTTC. Protein product: CASSLRGANYGYTF.

Regarding this clonotype: A read error may produce the germline difference seen at one junction end. The CDR3 loop reads CVSSPQRDPDTQYF. The CDR3 region has the DNA TGTGTCAGCTCACCACAGCGAGATCCAGATACGCAGTATTTT. The rearrangement joins TRBV18 to TRBJ2-3; D unclear. CDR1 KGHSH and CDR2 LQKENI come from the germline V gene. The CDR3 extends over 14 amino acids.

The J gene is TRBJ2-3, the V gene TRBV29-1, with 9 positions matching TRBD2. V shed 4 bases and J 5 bases; nucleotides not matched to a gene: 19. The CDR3 is 18 residues long. The V gene's germline CDR1 is SQVTM and CDR2 ANQGSEA. CDR3 nucleotide sequence: TGCAGCGTTGGATCTGCGTATCTGACTAGCGGCGCTGGAGATACGCAGTATTTT. Amino acids: CSVGSAYLTSGAGDTQYF.

This chain uses TRBV20-1 with TRBJ2-1, with 9 bases lining up with TRBD2. Trimming removed 0 bases from V and 9 bases from J; junction bases left unmatched: 9. The CDR3 contains 15 residues. From germline, CDR1 is DFQATT and CDR2 SNEGSKA (reference sequence). Here the CDR3 DNA reads TGCAGTGCTAGAGATCTTTCTAGCGGGATCGGTGAGCAGTTCTTC. Its protein product is CSARDLSSGIGEQFF.